Following are 9 T cell receptor beta chains from one sample sequenced in a study of T cell responses to AZD1222 COVID-19 vaccine. Sequenced by immunoSEQ multiplex PCR; TCRdb stores in-frame clones only, minus some. Seen here are roughly 96,000 clones, 90% observed once, and the top ten hold roughly 26%. Sample: peripheral blood, taken on day 0 of AZD1222 vaccination. Receptors originate from an adult in good health.

This rearrangement joins TRBV28 to TRBJ2-5; maybe TRBD2 (7 bases). CDR3 size: 16 residues. The V gene lost 3 bases and the J gene lost 5 bases, with 19 bases spanning the gap. The germline gives CDR1 MDHEN, CDR2 SYDVKM. The CDR3 sequence: CASSLNRGGPDETQYF. The CDR3 DNA reads TGTGCCAGCAGTTTGAATAGGGGGGGGCCGGACGAGACCCAGTACTTC.

The count of this clone is one. The rearrangement links TRBV18 to TRBJ1-4; D unclear. Trimming took 3 bases from V and 8 from J, leaving 7 bases between them. Germline V gene data show CDR1 as KGHSH and CDR2 as LQKENI. There are 12 residues in the CDR3. In DNA, the CDR3 is TGTGCCAGCTCACCTTCTCGGGAAAAACTGTTTTTT. This encodes CASSPSREKLFF. Together with reference TRBV18 and TRBJ1-4, the CDR3 gives the full variable domain: NAGVMQNPRHLVRRRGQEARLRCSPMKGHSHVYWYRQLPEEGLKFMVYLQKENIIDESGMPKERFSAEFPKEGPSILRIQQVVRGDSAAYFCASSPSREKLFFGSGTQLSVL.

This sequence joins TRBV6-5 and TRBJ1-1; D gene uncertain. V lost 2 bases and J 3 bases, leaving 7 bases between the germline ends. This CDR3 has 13 amino acids. Germline V gene data show CDR1 as MNHEY and CDR2 as SVGAGI. The CDR3 bases are TGTGCCAGCAGTTACGCAAGTGACACTGAAGCTTTCTTT. Encoded protein: CASSYASDTEAFF.

This clone was seen a single time. V gene TRBV6-2 or TRBV6-3 combines with J gene TRBJ2-1; the D gene is possibly TRBD2 (5 bases). V gave up 3 bases and J gave up 3 bases, with 15 bases separating them. The CDR3 contains 16 residues. From germline, CDR1 is MNHEY and CDR2 SVGEGT. CDR3 residues: CASSYGPAAFYNEQFF. CDR3 DNA: TGTGCCAGCAGTTATGGTCCAGCGGCGTTCTACAATGAGCAGTTCTTC.

This clone came up a few times. The J gene is TRBJ1-5, the V gene TRBV7-8, with 10 bases fitting TRBD1. Germline-derived CDR1 and CDR2 are SGHVS and FQNEAQ. CDR3 length: 15 amino acids. With V trimmed by 3 bases and J by 7 bases, 6 bases remained unmatched. CDR3 in DNA: TGTGCCAGCAGCTTGATGGACAGGGGGGACCAGCCCCAGCATTTT. Its protein product is CASSLMDRGDQPQHF. Based on the CDR3 plus reference TRBV7-8 and TRBJ1-5, the full variable domain is GAGVSQSPRYKVAKRGQDVALRCDPISGHVSLFWYQQALGQGPEFLTYFQNEAQLDKSGLPSDRFFAERPEGSVSTLKIQRTQQEDSAVYLCASSLMDRGDQPQHFGDGTRLSIL.

V and J are TRBV18 and TRBJ2-3; 8 nucleotides agree with TRBD2. V was pared by 0 bases and J by 6 bases, with 8 bases of the junction left unmatched. Per the germline V gene, CDR1 is KGHSH and CDR2 is LQKENI. This CDR3 is built from 16 residues. CDR3 sequence reads: CASSPPSGRATDTQYF. CDR3 nucleotides: TGTGCCAGCTCACCACCCTCCGGGAGGGCCACTGATACGCAGTATTTT.

V usage is TRBV27 and J usage is TRBJ2-3; D may be TRBD1 (5 bases). V was cut by 5 bases and J by 5 bases, with 11 bases left in between. Per the germline V gene, CDR1 is MNHEY and CDR2 is SMNVEV (reference sequence). This CDR3 contains 13 residues. In DNA, the CDR3 is TGTGCCAGCAGTCGGCAGGGCGTAGATACGCAGTATTTT. This codes for CASSRQGVDTQYF.

This clone appeared a single time. The V and J genes are TRBV29-1 and TRBJ2-1; 9 nucleotides agree with TRBD2. The ends lost 1 base at V and 15 bases at J; junction bases unmatched: 7. This CDR3 spans 12 amino acids. Germline V lookup: CDR1 SQVTM, CDR2 ANQGSEA. CDR3 in DNA: TGCAGCGTTGAAGTAATAAGCGGGAGGTCGTTCTTC. This translates into CSVEVISGRSFF.

The gene calls are TRBV4-1 and TRBJ2-1; TRBD2 matches 11 bases. Germline assignment: CDR1 MGHRA and CDR2 YSYEKL. The V gene end was trimmed by 4 bases and the J gene end by 3 bases; junction bases not matched to a gene: 5. The CDR3 contains 16 residues. Here the CDR3 DNA reads TGCGCCAGCAGCCCGGGACTAGCGGACAACTACAATGAGCAGTTCTTC. Protein: CASSPGLADNYNEQFF.